This passage covers 28 T cell receptor beta chains from one sample sequenced in a study of post-analysis software for immune sequencing data. Study-level findings and limits: There were roughly 5 TRBV segments more frequent in patients than controls, and TRBV5-6, TRBV5-1 and TRBV20-1 were among them.

Unique-molecular-identifier-tagged TCR beta cDNA libraries were used. TCRdb reanalysed the PCR reads using MiXCR and keeps one entry per CDR3 protein. The sample records some 800,000 distinct CDR3 sequences, around 45% being singletons. These receptors have no known antigen. The specimen was blood. The receptors stem from a girl aged 5 to 17 with multiple sclerosis.

This clonotype was seen more than once but under ten times. The gene calls are TRBV7-6 and TRBJ2-3; D is perhaps TRBD1 (6 bases). This CDR3 comprises 14 residues. Trimming stripped 4 bases from V and 6 bases from J, with 14 bases between. Germline CDR1 SGHVS, CDR2 FNYEAQ. The CDR3 coding sequence is TGTGCCAGCAGCTCGGACTCAGGGGAGGATACGCAGTATTTT. Encoded protein: CASSSDSGEDTQYF.

The chain is built from TRBV20-1 and TRBJ2-1; no firm D call. The length of the CDR3 is 14 residues. The germline CDR1 and CDR2 sequences are DFQATT and SNEGSKA (reference sequence). V lost 0 bases, J lost 9 bases, and 15 bases lay in between. This CDR3 reads CSARDHVGWVEQFF. The CDR3 nucleotides read TGCAGTGCTAGAGATCATGTAGGTTGGGTTGAGCAGTTCTTC.

This clonotype came up a few times. The CDR3 reads CSVEGGTGAYGYTF. The CDR3 nucleotides read TGCAGCGTTGAAGGCGGTACAGGGGCCTATGGCTACACCTTC. V gene TRBV29-1 combines with J gene TRBJ1-2, with 7 nucleotides matching TRBD1. Losses at the gene ends were 1 base for V and 4 bases for J; bases not matched to a gene: 6. CDR3 length: 14 residues. Germline assignment: CDR1 SQVTM and CDR2 ANQGSEA.

The V call is TRBV12-3 or TRBV12-4, the J call TRBJ2-3, with 7 bases identical to TRBD1. V was pared by 5 bases and J by 0 bases, with 2 bases of the junction left unmatched. The CDR3 contains 14 residues. CDR3 amino acids: CASSTGASTDTQYF. The CDR3 nucleotides are TGTGCCAGCAGTACAGGGGCTAGCACAGATACGCAGTATTTT.

This chain links TRBV7-9 with TRBJ2-4; the D is unclear. The end of the DNA aligns better with TRBJ2-7, so the J call may be wrong. In germline, CDR1 is SEHNR, CDR2 FQNEAQ (reference sequence). CDR3 size: 11 residues. The CDR3 region is CASSVAHEQYF. The CDR3 DNA reads as TGTGCCAGCAGCGTCGCCCACGAGCAGTACTTC.

The table lists this clonotype with a few counts. The rearrangement links TRBV20-1 to TRBJ2-7; TRBD1 agrees at 10 bases. The J call may be faulty, since TRBJ2-5 better matches the DNA end. CDR3 length equals 18 residues. Germline values: CDR1 DFQATT, CDR2 SNEGSKA (reference sequence). The DNA for the CDR3 is TGCAGTGCTAGATATCGGAGGGACAGGGGACCCTCCAAAGCGACCCAGTACTTC. Its protein product is CSARYRRDRGPSKATQYF.

The rearrangement joins TRBV7-9 to TRBJ1-4, with D possibly TRBD1 on 6 matching bases. The CDR3 runs 15 residues. Trimming stripped 4 bases from V and 6 bases from J, with 15 bases between. CDR1 is SEHNR, CDR2 FQNEAQ, per germline (reference sequence). CDR3 nucleotide sequence: TGTGCCAGCAGCTCCCAACAGGGTATAGATGAAAAACTGTTTTTT. Amino acid sequence: CASSSQQGIDEKLFF. Full variable domain (missing parts from reference TRBV7-9 and TRBJ1-4): DTGVSQNPRHKITKRGQNVTFRCDPISEHNRLYWYRQTLGQGPEFLTYFQNEAQLEKSRLLSDRFSAERPKGSFSTLEIQRTEQGDSAMYLCASSSQQGIDEKLFFGSGTQLSVL.

The rearrangement joins TRBV29-1 to TRBJ2-7; perhaps TRBD2 as D (7 bases). Germline V gene data show CDR1 as SQVTM and CDR2 as ANQGSEA. V gave up 5 bases and J gave up 5 bases, with 13 bases separating them. The CDR3 contains 12 residues. The CDR3 is CSVRGGSDEQYF. DNA for the CDR3: TGCAGCGTTAGGGGGGGTTCGGACGAGCAGTACTTC.

V and J are TRBV29-1 and TRBJ2-1, with 9 bases fitting TRBD2. V was clipped by 0 bases and J by 10 bases; unmatched bases: 10. The CDR3 runs 15 residues. Germline CDR1 and CDR2: SQVTM and ANQGSEA. CDR3 bases: TGCAGCGTTGAAGATTCGTCTAGCGGGAAGGTCGAGCAGTTCTTC. Protein sequence: CSVEDSSSGKVEQFF.

The chain employs TRBV6-5 and TRBJ2-1; D unresolved. The germline CDR1 and CDR2 sequences are MNHEY and SVGAGI. The CDR3 runs to 16 residues. V lost 2 bases, J lost 0 bases, and 11 bases lay in between. The CDR3 bases are TGTGCCAGCAGTTACGCAGGAATTAGCTCCTACAATGAGCAGTTCTTC. It is translated as CASSYAGISSYNEQFF.

This chain connects TRBV6-1 to TRBJ2-3; 14 bases map to TRBD2. Germline lookup yields CDR1 MNHNS and CDR2 SASEGT. With V trimmed by 6 bases and J by 0 bases, 5 bases remained unmatched. The CDR3 loop spans 17 amino acids. The CDR3 protein is CASRSGLAGASTDTQYF. CDR3 bases: TGTGCCAGCAGGTCGGGACTAGCGGGAGCTAGCACAGATACGCAGTATTTT.

Only a few counts were recorded for this clonotype. The junction departs from the called germline gene at one end, perhaps through a read error. The gene calls are TRBV20-1 and TRBJ1-1; no definite D call. The CDR3 contains 13 residues. Per the germline V gene, CDR1 is DFQATT and CDR2 is SNEGSKA (reference sequence). CDR3 residues: CSARTDQLTETFF. The DNA of the CDR3 is TGCAGTGCTCGGACGGACCAACTAACTGAAACTTTCTTT.

CDR3 sequence: CAWTLGAGGDEQFF. CDR3 coding DNA: TGTGCCTGGACTCTAGGGGCAGGGGGCGATGAGCAGTTCTTC. The genes are TRBV30 and TRBJ2-1, with 8 bases matching TRBD1. The CDR3 is made up of 14 amino acids. CDR1 and CDR2 from the germline V gene are GTSNPN and SVGIG (reference sequence). With 4 bases clipped from V and 8 bases from J, the junction kept 10 bases outside the gene matches.

The sample holds a few counts of this clonotype. This chain connects TRBV6-6 to TRBJ2-3, with a possible D match to TRBD2 (6 bases). Between the trimmed V and J ends, which lost 0 bases and 0 bases, there was a span of 10 bases. The CDR3 extends over 16 amino acids. Germline assignment: CDR1 MNHNY and CDR2 SVGAGI (reference sequence). CDR3 DNA: TGTGCCAGCAGTTACTCCGGCGGGGCGAGCACAGATACGCAGTATTTT. Its protein product is CASSYSGGASTDTQYF.

This sequence joins TRBV9 and TRBJ2-7; D remains unclear. Trimming took off 3 bases at V and 5 bases at J, with 15 bases between the two ends. In germline, CDR1 is SGDLS, CDR2 YYNGEE. The CDR3 covers 14 residues. For the CDR3, the DNA is TGTGCCAGCAGCGCATCGGTAGGCGCAGACGAGCAGTACTTC. This codes for CASSASVGADEQYF. Drawing the rest from reference TRBV9 and TRBJ2-7, the complete variable domain is DSGVTQTPKHLITATGQRVTLRCSPRSGDLSVYWYQQSLDQGLQFLIQYYNGEERAKGNILERFSAQQFPDLHSELNLSSLELGDSALYFCASSASVGADEQYFGPGTRLTVT.

This clonotype appeared a few times. This chain uses TRBV9 with TRBJ2-5; weak D call: TRBD2 (5 bases). CDR1 and CDR2 from the germline V gene are SGDLS and YYNGEE. The CDR3 consists of 14 residues. V was cut by 4 bases and J by 7 bases, with 17 bases left in between. The CDR3 region is CASSPPTRGGTQYF. The CDR3 DNA sequence: TGTGCCAGCAGCCCCCCCACCCGGGGTGGGACCCAGTACTTC.

This chain connects TRBV6-2 or TRBV6-3 to TRBJ2-1; 7 nucleotides agree with TRBD1. The CDR3 contains 20 residues. After removal of 7 bases from V and 5 bases from J, the junction contained 26 bases not matched to a gene. From germline, CDR1 is MNHEY and CDR2 SVGEGT. The CDR3 loop is CASTPDPLLTTGVVDNEQFF. The CDR3, as DNA: TGTGCCAGCACCCCCGACCCACTACTTACAACAGGGGTCGTCGACAATGAGCAGTTCTTC.

The chain recombines TRBV7-2 with TRBJ2-5, with D possibly being TRBD1 or TRBD2 (5 bases each). From germline, CDR1 is SGHTA and CDR2 FQGNSA. The ends were cut back, 4 bases at V and 4 bases at J, with 19 bases in the middle. CDR3 length equals 16 residues. DNA for the CDR3: TGTGCCAGCAGCTCTGGCCGGGGCCCCATGCGAGAGACCCAGTACTTC. Translation: CASSSGRGPMRETQYF. The entire variable domain, with the rest obtained from reference TRBV7-2 and TRBJ2-5, is as follows: GAGVSQSPSNKVTEKGKDVELRCDPISGHTALYWYRQSLGQGLEFLIYFQGNSAPDKSGLPSDRFSAERTGGSVSTLTIQRTQQEDSAVYLCASSSGRGPMRETQYFGPGTRLLVL.

The chain employs TRBV10-3 and TRBJ2-3; TRBD2 matches 11 bases. The germline V gene encodes CDR1 ENHRY and CDR2 SYGVKD. V shed 6 bases, J shed 2 bases, and the junction held 7 bases outside the gene matches. This CDR3 spans 16 amino acids. CDR3 protein: CAIRSSSGRDTDTQYF. Here the CDR3 DNA reads TGTGCCATCAGGTCGAGTAGCGGGAGGGACACAGATACGCAGTATTTT.

The chain uses TRBV7-9 and TRBJ2-7; D remains ambiguous. The germline V gene has CDR1 SEHNR and CDR2 FQNEAQ (reference sequence). V gave up 5 bases and J gave up 7 bases, with 12 bases separating them. This CDR3 is 12 amino acids long. The CDR3 loop reads CASSQLFYEQYF. DNA of the CDR3: TGTGCCAGCAGCCAACTCTTTTATGAGCAGTACTTC.

The chain combines TRBV12-3 or TRBV12-4 with TRBJ2-7; 8 nucleotides agree with TRBD2. This CDR3 has 15 residues. Germline trimming cut 5 bases from V and 2 bases from J; bases unmatched to any gene: 8. The CDR3 loop reads CASSREQGLAYEQYF. As DNA, the CDR3 is TGTGCCAGCAGTAGAGAACAGGGACTAGCCTACGAGCAGTACTTC.

This clonotype is a singleton in its sample. This rearrangement joins TRBV7-2 to TRBJ1-5; 7 bases map to TRBD1. This CDR3 has 16 amino acids. The ends lost 2 bases at V and 6 bases at J; junction bases unmatched: 10. Germline values: CDR1 SGHTA, CDR2 FQGNSA. The CDR3 protein is CASSLWGGGGSQPQHF. The CDR3 coding sequence is TGTGCCAGCAGCTTATGGGGAGGGGGCGGAAGTCAGCCCCAGCATTTT.

The chain links TRBV12-3 or TRBV12-4 to TRBJ1-2; 7 bases match TRBD1. The CDR3 has 15 residues. With V trimmed by 1 base and J by 6 bases, 8 bases remained unmatched. The CDR3 region is CASSLEGTGDDGYTF. The DNA of the CDR3 is TGTGCCAGCAGTTTAGAGGGCACAGGGGACGATGGCTACACCTTC.

The chain couples TRBV20-1 to TRBJ1-2; 9 bases are a match to TRBD1. This CDR3 is built from 18 residues. V lost 5 bases, J lost 4 bases, and 20 bases stayed unmatched. Germline V gene data show CDR1 as DFQATT and CDR2 as SNEGSKA (reference sequence). CDR3 in amino acids: CSALRPGTGSTTIYGYTF. The CDR3 DNA follows: TGCAGTGCTCTACGACCTGGGACAGGGAGTACAACTATCTATGGCTACACCTTC.

This clonotype has a handful of counts. The chain is built from TRBV20-1 and TRBJ2-1, with TRBD2 as a possible D gene (6 bases). V lost 6 bases to trimming and J lost 5 bases, with 14 bases between them. The germline V gene has CDR1 DFQATT and CDR2 SNEGSKA (reference sequence). The CDR3 extends over 13 amino acids. CDR3 sequence reads: CSALRGADNEQFF. DNA for the CDR3: TGCAGTGCCCTGCGGGGTGCCGACAATGAGCAGTTCTTC.

Comment on this clonotype: One end of the junction does not line up with germline, which may come from a read error. The chain couples TRBV12-3 or TRBV12-4 to TRBJ2-1; D not certain. This CDR3 spans 14 amino acids. CDR3 nucleotides: TGTGCCAGCAGCTTAGTTGTCTGGAAAAATGAGCAGTTCTTC. It yields the protein CASSLVVWKNEQFF.

The V and J genes are TRBV20-1 and TRBJ2-5, with D hard to call. The tail of the sequence fits TRBJ2-7 better, so the J call may be wrong. This CDR3 region has 11 residues. Germline CDR1 DFQATT, CDR2 SNEGSKA (reference sequence). As DNA, the CDR3 is TGCAGTGCTAACCCTCCCTACGAGCAGTACTTC. Residues: CSANPPYEQYF.

This clonotype was observed a few times. The chain is built from TRBV6-6 and TRBJ1-5, with a weak D call TRBD1 (5 bases). This CDR3 region has 15 residues. The germline gives CDR1 MNHNY, CDR2 SVGAGI (reference sequence). V lost 5 bases, J lost 3 bases, and 14 bases lay in between. Written as DNA, the CDR3 is TGTGCCAGCAGTGGGTATTCGGGGCTCAATCAGCCCCAGCATTTT. This codes for CASSGYSGLNQPQHF.